Given below is one T cell receptor beta chain in context. The target antigen is unknown. This sample stems from a study of T cells in Graves' hyperthyroidism and ophthalmopathy. Study results and limitations: Classification by a 13 V-J model distinguished ophthalmopathy from stable hyperthyroidism. Most clonotypes expanded in the thyroid (above 0.001) were also present in blood.

It was RNA transcripts that yielded the amplified TCR beta CDR3 regions. A first-round RT-PCR of the TCR CDR3 used the HTBI primer set. In TCRdb, the multiplex PCR reads were re-called with MiXCR into one record per CDR3 protein. The top ten clones hold approximately 10% of a sample with some 92,000 distinct CDR3 sequences, 35% to 45% of them seen once. Disease duration under 2 months; hyperthyroidism patients were aged 18 to 65. Sample: peripheral blood or thyroid tissue (not recorded which). The TCR comes from a woman aged 30 to 39 with Graves' hyperthyroidism.

The CDR3 protein is CSGQRELARETQHF. In DNA, the CDR3 is TGCAGTGGTCAGCGGGAGCTCGCACGGGAGACCCAGCATTTT. V and J are TRBV20-1 and TRBJ1-5; D unresolved. This CDR3 has 14 residues. Germline lookup yields CDR1 DFQATT and CDR2 SNEGSKA (reference sequence). The V end was cut by 7 bases, the J end by 11 bases, with 24 bases between.